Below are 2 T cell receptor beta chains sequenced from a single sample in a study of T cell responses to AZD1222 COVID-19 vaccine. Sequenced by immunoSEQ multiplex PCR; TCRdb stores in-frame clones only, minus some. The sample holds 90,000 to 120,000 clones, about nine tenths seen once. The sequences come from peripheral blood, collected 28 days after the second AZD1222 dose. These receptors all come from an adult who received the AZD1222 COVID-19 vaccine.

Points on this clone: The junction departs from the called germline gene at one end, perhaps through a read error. CDR3 DNA sequence: TGTGCTAGCAGCCTACTAGCGGGCTCCTACAATGAGCAGTTCTTC. Translating it yields CASSLLAGSYNEQFF. The V gene is TRBV7-7, the J gene TRBJ2-1, with 9 bases fitting TRBD2. Per the germline V gene, CDR1 is SSHAT and CDR2 is FNYEAQ (reference sequence). This CDR3 is built from 15 residues.

The CDR3 sequence is CATSPGKGELFF. CDR3 in DNA: TGTGCCACCAGTCCGGGGAAGGGGGAGCTGTTTTTT. The chain recombines TRBV24-1 with TRBJ2-2; possible D gene TRBD2, 5 bases. The CDR3 is made up of 12 amino acids. Germline CDR1 and CDR2: KGHDR and SFDVKD. Trimming cost V 6 bases and J 8 bases, with 9 bases left between them.